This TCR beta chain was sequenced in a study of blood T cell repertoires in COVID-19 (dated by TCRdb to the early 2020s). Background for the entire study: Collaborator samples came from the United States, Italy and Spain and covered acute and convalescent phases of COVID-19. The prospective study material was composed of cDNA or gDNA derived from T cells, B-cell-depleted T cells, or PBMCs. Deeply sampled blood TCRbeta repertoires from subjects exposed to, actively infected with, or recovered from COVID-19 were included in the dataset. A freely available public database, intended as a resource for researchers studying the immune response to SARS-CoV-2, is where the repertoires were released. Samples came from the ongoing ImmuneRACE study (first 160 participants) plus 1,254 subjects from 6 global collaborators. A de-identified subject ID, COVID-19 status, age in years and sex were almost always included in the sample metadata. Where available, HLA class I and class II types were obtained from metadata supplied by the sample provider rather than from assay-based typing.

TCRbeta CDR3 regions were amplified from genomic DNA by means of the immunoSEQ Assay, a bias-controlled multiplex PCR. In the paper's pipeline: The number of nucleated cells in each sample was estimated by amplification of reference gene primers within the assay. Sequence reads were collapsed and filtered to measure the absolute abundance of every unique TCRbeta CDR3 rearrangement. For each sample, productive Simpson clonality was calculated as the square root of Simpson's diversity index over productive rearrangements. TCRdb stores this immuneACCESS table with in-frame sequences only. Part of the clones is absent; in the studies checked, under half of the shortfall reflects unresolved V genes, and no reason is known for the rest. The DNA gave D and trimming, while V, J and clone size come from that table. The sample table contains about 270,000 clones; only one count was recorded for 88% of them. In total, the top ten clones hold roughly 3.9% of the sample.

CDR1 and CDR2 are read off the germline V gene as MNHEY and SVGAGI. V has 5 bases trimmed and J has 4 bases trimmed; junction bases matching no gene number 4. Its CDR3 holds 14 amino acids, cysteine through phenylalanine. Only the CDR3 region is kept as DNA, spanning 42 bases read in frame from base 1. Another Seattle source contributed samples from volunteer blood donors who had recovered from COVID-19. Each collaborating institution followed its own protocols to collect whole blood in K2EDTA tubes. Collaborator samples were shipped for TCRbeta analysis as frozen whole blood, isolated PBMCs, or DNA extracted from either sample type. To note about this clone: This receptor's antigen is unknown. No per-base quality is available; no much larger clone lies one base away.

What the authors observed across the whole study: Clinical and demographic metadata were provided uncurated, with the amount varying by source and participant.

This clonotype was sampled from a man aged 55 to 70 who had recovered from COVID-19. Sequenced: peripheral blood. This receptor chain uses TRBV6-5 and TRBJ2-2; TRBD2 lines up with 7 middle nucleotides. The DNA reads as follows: TGTGCCAGCAGTAGGGGAGGGCGCACCGGGGAGCTGTTTTTT. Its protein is CASSRGGRTGELFF.